This record concerns one T cell receptor (beta chain) sequence. The sequenced fragment ends 3 residues before the CDR3 boundary, so the rest is inferred from the germline J gene. The method was immunoSEQ multiplex PCR; TCRdb's version includes in-frame clones alone and lacks a portion of them. The repertoire table contains roughly 31,000 clones. HPV was found by MY09/MY11 PCR and dot-blot genotyping. The CDR3 totals 11 residues. From germline, CDR1 is GTSNPN and CDR2 SVGIG (reference sequence). V was cut by 7 bases and J by 0 bases, with 6 bases left in between. These data belong to a study of T cells in women clearing cervical HPV infection. Across the study: Donors had HPV16-related CIN3 or worse; 2 had invasive cancer. HLA type could not be excluded as a confounder. Blood came at first lesion visit for cases, post-clearance for controls.

The sequence was collected from a woman aged 18 to 75 with a cervical HPV16 infection that either progressed to CIN3+ or cleared (not recorded which). The chain combines TRBV30 with TRBJ1-1; D unclear. Sequencing input: blood buffy coat. Partial CDR3 DNA: TGTGCCTTACAAATGAACACTGAA. This encodes CALQMNTE. The full CDR3 protein is CALQMNTEAFF. The full variable domain, completed using reference TRBV30 and TRBJ1-1, is SQTIHQWPATLVQPVGSPLSLECTVEGTSNPNLYWYRQAAGRGLQLLFYSVGIGQISSEVPQNLSASRPQDRQFILSSKKLLLSDSGFYLCALQMNTEAFFGQGTRLTVV.